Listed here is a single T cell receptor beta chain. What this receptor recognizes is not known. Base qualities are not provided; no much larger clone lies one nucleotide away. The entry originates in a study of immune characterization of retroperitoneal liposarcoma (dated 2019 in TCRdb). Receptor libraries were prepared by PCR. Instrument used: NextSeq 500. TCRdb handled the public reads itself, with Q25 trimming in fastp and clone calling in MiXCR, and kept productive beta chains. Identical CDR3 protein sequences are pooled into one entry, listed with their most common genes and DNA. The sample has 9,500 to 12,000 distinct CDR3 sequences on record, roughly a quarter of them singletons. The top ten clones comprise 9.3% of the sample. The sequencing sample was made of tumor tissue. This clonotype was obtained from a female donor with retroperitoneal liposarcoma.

The CDR3 region has the sequence CASTRRDRVYEQYF. The sequence in DNA is TGTGCCAGCACCCGCCGGGACAGGGTGTACGAGCAGTACTTC. The rearrangement combines TRBV7-2 with TRBJ2-5, with 9 junctional bases fitting TRBD1. The J call may be in error: the DNA end matches TRBJ2-7 better. The germline V gene gives CDR1 as SGHTA and CDR2 as FQGNSA. Its CDR3 holds 14 amino acids, cysteine through phenylalanine. Solely the CDR3 DNA is kept, with 42 bases framed from the first base.